This T cell receptor (beta chain) is drawn from a study of cytomegalovirus exposure and HLA in healthy donors. Clones were read by immunoSEQ multiplex PCR, and TCRdb kept only the in-frame ones, dropping some. This table has about 360,000 clones, about nine tenths appearing once. V was pared by 2 bases and J by 8 bases, with 8 bases of the junction left unmatched. Germline V gives CDR1 MNHEY, CDR2 SVGAGI. CDR3 length: 14 amino acids. The receptor comes from a young woman in good health and CMV-seronegative. The chain links TRBV6-5 to TRBJ1-2, with 7 bases identical to TRBD1. The source material was PBMCs. In nucleotides, the CDR3 is TGTGCCAGCAGTTACCGCGACAGGGCCGACGGCTACACCTTC. Protein: CASSYRDRADGYTF.